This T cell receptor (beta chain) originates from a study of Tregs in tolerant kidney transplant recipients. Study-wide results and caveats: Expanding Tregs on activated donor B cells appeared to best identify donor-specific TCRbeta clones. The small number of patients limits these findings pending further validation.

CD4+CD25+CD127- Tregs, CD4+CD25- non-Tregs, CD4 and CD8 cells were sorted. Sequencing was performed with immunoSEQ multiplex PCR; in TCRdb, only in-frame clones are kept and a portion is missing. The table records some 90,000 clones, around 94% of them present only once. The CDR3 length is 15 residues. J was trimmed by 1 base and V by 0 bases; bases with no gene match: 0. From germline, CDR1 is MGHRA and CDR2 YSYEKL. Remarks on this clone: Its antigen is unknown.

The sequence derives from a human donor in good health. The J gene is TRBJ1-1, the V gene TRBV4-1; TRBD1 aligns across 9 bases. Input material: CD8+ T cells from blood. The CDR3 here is CASSQEQGANTEAFF. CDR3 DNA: TGCGCCAGCAGCCAAGAACAGGGGGCGAACACTGAAGCTTTCTTT.